The 18 T cell receptor beta chains listed next were all sequenced from one sample in a study of T cells in Graves' hyperthyroidism and ophthalmopathy. TCR beta CDR3 region amplification was performed from RNA transcripts. The TCR CDR3 first-round RT-PCR relied on the HTBI primer set. Using its own MiXCR run on the multiplex PCR reads, TCRdb lists one record per CDR3 protein. The table records about 840,000 distinct CDR3 sequences, 38% of them present only once. The sequenced sample was blood. These receptor sequences come from a man between 18 and 35 years old with Graves' hyperthyroidism.

This chain uses TRBV19 with TRBJ2-6, with TRBD1 as a possible D gene (5 bases). V lost 3 bases and J lost 1, with 16 bases in between. The CDR3 sequence is 18 residues long. CDR1 is LNHDA and CDR2 is SQIVND in the germline V gene (reference sequence). DNA of the CDR3: TGTGCCAGTAGTATTGTTAGGGGTCCATCATCTGGGGCCAACGTCCTGACTTTC. This gives the protein CASSIVRGPSSGANVLTF.

Remarks on this clonotype: A much larger clone is a single base away; this may be a read error. The V gene is TRBV29-1, the J gene TRBJ2-5, with D perhaps matching TRBD1 (6 bases). The CDR3 extends over 12 amino acids. Germline values: CDR1 SQVTM, CDR2 ANQGSEA. V dropped 4 bases and J dropped 5 bases, with 11 bases sitting between them. The CDR3 sequence: CSVVQGLETQYF. The CDR3 DNA sequence: TGCAGCGTTGTTCAGGGGTTGGAGACCCAGTACTTC.

Ten or more counts support this clonotype. The chain is built from TRBV25-1 and TRBJ1-3; D uncertain. The CDR3 contains 14 residues. Germline values: CDR1 MGHDK, CDR2 SYGVNS. V lost 6 bases and J lost 0, with 9 bases in between. The CDR3 DNA sequence: TGTGCCAGCAGGCCGACGGACTCTGGAAACACCATATATTTT. It translates to CASRPTDSGNTIYF.

This chain connects TRBV12-3 or TRBV12-4 to TRBJ1-4; D gene ambiguous. V was cut by 3 bases and J by 1 base, with 9 bases left in between. The CDR3 is 15 residues long. The CDR3 DNA reads TGTGCCAGCAGTTTCGCGGGCCTAACTAATGAAAAACTGTTTTTT. It encodes CASSFAGLTNEKLFF.

This clonotype was detected many times. This rearrangement joins TRBV10-2 to TRBJ1-1, with 8 bases lining up with TRBD1. Unmatched junction bases numbered 3, after V lost 5 bases and J lost 1 base. The CDR3 is 14 amino acids. Germline V CDR1 and CDR2: WSHSY, SAAADI. CDR3 sequence reads: CASSRTGWNTEAFF. Here the CDR3 DNA reads TGCGCCAGCAGTCGGACAGGGTGGAACACTGAAGCTTTCTTT.

Concerning this clonotype: A much larger clone differs from this one at a single base, so this may be a read error. The chain links TRBV19 to TRBJ1-5, with D possibly TRBD1 on 5 matching bases. CDR3 size: 16 residues. CDR1 and CDR2 from the germline V gene are LNHDA and SQIVND (reference sequence). The CDR3 DNA follows: TGTGCCAGTAGTCCCAATGGGCGGCAGGGCAACCAGCCCCAGCATTTT. It specifies CASSPNGRQGNQPQHF.

The chain employs TRBV24-1 and TRBJ2-3; D perhaps matches TRBD2 (5 bases). This CDR3 contains 16 residues. Germline CDR1 and CDR2: KGHDR and SFDVKD. V lost 3 bases to trimming and J lost 0 bases, with 12 bases between them. CDR3 coding DNA: TGTGCCACCAGTGATGGACTGTATACTAGCACAGATACGCAGTATTTT. This encodes CATSDGLYTSTDTQYF.

This clonotype was observed a handful of times. The J gene is TRBJ2-7, the V gene TRBV19; D uncertain. The CDR3 length is 14 residues. Per the germline V gene, CDR1 is LNHDA and CDR2 is SQIVND (reference sequence). Deletions cut 3 bases from V and 1 base from J, with 10 bases between. The DNA for the CDR3 is TGTGCCAGTAGTATCGAGGCAGAGTCCTACGAGCAGTACTTC. Residues: CASSIEAESYEQYF.

The chain carries TRBV29-1 and TRBJ2-5; 14 positions agree with TRBD2. Losses at the gene ends were 6 bases for V and 4 bases for J; bases not matched to a gene: 4. CDR3 length: 14 residues. Germline CDR1 reads SQVTM; CDR2 reads ANQGSEA. CDR3: CSVAGLAGAETQYF. The CDR3 DNA reads TGCAGCGTCGCGGGACTAGCGGGAGCAGAGACCCAGTACTTC.

This clonotype was picked up a small number of times. The CDR3 nucleotides are TGCGCCAGCAGCCAAGGAGGGGTTGCCGCCAATCAGCCCCAGCATTTT. This codes for CASSQGGVAANQPQHF. This chain joins TRBV4-3 and TRBJ1-5; D is possibly TRBD1 (5 bases). The V end lost 1 base, the J end lost 3 bases, and 13 bases lay between the germline ends. This CDR3 comprises 16 residues. Looked up from germline, CDR1 is LGHNA and CDR2 is YSLEER.

V gene TRBV2 combines with J gene TRBJ1-6, with D possibly being TRBD1 (6 bases). Per the germline V gene, CDR1 is SNHLY and CDR2 is FYNNEI. V lost 5 bases to trimming and J lost 2 bases, with 10 bases between them. The CDR3 is made up of 15 amino acids. The chain's CDR3 is CASSSRGPYNSPLHF. In DNA, the CDR3 is TGTGCCAGCAGTTCCAGGGGCCCCTATAATTCACCCCTCCACTTT.

This clonotype has ten or more counts. This chain links TRBV12-3 or TRBV12-4 with TRBJ1-1, with TRBD1 as a possible D gene (6 bases). CDR3 length equals 13 residues. V lost 6 bases and J lost 8, with 16 bases in between. The CDR3 spells CASSSGQLAEAFF. CDR3 sequence (DNA): TGTGCCAGCAGCTCAGGACAGTTGGCCGAAGCTTTCTTT.

The sample holds one count of this clonotype. DNA for the CDR3: TGTGCCAGCAGCCCTCACCGAGTTGGGGGGAGGGCCTCCCTATTCATGAACACTGAAGCTTTCTTT. Translating gives CASSPHRVGGRASLFMNTEAFF. The V gene is TRBV25-1, the J gene TRBJ1-1, with a weak D call TRBD1 (5 bases). Trimming took off 6 bases at V and 0 bases at J, with 35 bases between the two ends. Germline CDR1 and CDR2: MGHDK and SYGVNS. This CDR3 spans 22 amino acids. The full variable domain, completed using reference TRBV25-1 and TRBJ1-1, is EADIYQTPRYLVIGTGKKITLECSQTMGHDKMYWYQQDPGMELHLIHYSYGVNSTEKGDLSSESTVSRIRTEHFPLTLESARPSHTSQYLCASSPHRVGGRASLFMNTEAFFGQGTRLTVV.

At least ten counts were recorded for this clonotype. The chain joins TRBV20-1 to TRBJ2-7; the D call may be TRBD1 or TRBD2 (6 bases each). The germline V gene encodes CDR1 DFQATT and CDR2 SNEGSKA (reference sequence). This CDR3 is built from 11 residues. V lost 5 bases and J lost 5, with 10 bases in between. DNA of the CDR3: TGCAGTGCTCTCGGGGGCCACGAGCAGTACTTC. This translates into CSALGGHEQYF.

This clonotype has a count of ten or more. The J gene is TRBJ2-2, the V gene TRBV15; perhaps TRBD1 as D (6 bases). The V end lost 3 bases, the J end lost 5 bases, and 10 bases lay between the germline ends. Germline-derived CDR1 and CDR2 are LNHNV and YYDKDF (reference sequence). CDR3 size: 14 residues. CDR3 sequence reads: CATSRDRSTGELFF. In DNA form, the CDR3 reads TGTGCCACCAGCAGGGACAGATCAACCGGGGAGCTGTTTTTT.

V usage is TRBV9 and J usage is TRBJ2-7, with 12 bases fitting TRBD2. V shed 3 bases and J 0 bases; nucleotides not matched to a gene: 7. The germline CDR1 and CDR2 sequences are SGDLS and YYNGEE. The CDR3 length is 17 residues. CDR3 protein: CASSATTSGSHSYEQYF. The CDR3 DNA follows: TGTGCCAGCAGCGCGACGACTAGCGGGAGCCACTCCTACGAGCAGTACTTC.

The chain recombines TRBV20-1 with TRBJ1-5, with 11 bases fitting TRBD1. Germline CDR1 reads DFQATT; CDR2 reads SNEGSKA (reference sequence). CDR3 length equals 17 residues. V was pared by 5 bases and J by 0 bases, with 9 bases of the junction left unmatched. The CDR3 DNA sequence: TGCAGTGCTGCACTCCGGGACAGGGGGGATAGCAATCAGCCCCAGCATTTT. It codes for CSAALRDRGDSNQPQHF.

Concerning this clonotype: Lacking the conserved final phenylalanine or tryptophan, this CDR3 likely reflects a read error. CDR3 DNA: TGTGCCAGCAGCGCAGTATCCGGGACAGGGGCGACTGAAGCTTTCCTT. Its protein product is CASSAVSGTGATEAFL. The J gene is TRBJ1-1, the V gene TRBV9; 10 bases map to TRBD1. Germline CDR1 SGDLS, CDR2 YYNGEE. The CDR3 runs 16 residues. V lost 3 bases and J lost 5; bases outside the gene matches: 10.